The clone carrying this T cell receptor beta chain was counted a few times. CDR3 length equals 17 residues. Trimming took 3 bases from V and 1 from J; bases not matched to a gene: 10. Germline assignment: CDR1 SGHRS and CDR2 YFSETQ. Produced via immunoSEQ multiplex PCR; TCRdb's table is partial and in-frame only. The table has under 450,000 clones, 86% seen once. This specimen belongs to a study of blood T cell repertoires in COVID-19. Source material: peripheral blood. The chain links TRBV5-1 to TRBJ2-5, with TRBD1 identical over 9 bases. The sequence derives from a woman aged 60-70 years with COVID-19, enrolled during active disease. CDR3 residues: CASSWPLGQGGQETQYF. Here the CDR3 DNA reads TGCGCCAGCAGCTGGCCGCTGGGACAGGGAGGCCAAGAGACCCAGTACTTC.